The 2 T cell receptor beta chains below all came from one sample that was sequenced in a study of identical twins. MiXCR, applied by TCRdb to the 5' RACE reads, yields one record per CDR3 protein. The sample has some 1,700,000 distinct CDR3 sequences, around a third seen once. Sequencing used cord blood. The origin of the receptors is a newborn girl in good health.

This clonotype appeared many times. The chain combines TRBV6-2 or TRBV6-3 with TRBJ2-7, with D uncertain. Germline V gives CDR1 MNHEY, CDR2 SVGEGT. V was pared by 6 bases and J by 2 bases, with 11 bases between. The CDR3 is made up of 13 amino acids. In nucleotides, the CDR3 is TGTGCCAGCAGGTCCTCTGGGGCCTACGAGCAGTACTTC. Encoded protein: CASRSSGAYEQYF.

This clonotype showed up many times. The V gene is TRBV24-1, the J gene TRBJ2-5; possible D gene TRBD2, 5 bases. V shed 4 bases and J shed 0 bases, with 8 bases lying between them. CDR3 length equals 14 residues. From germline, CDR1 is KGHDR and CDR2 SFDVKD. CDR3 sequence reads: CATSDWEYQETQYF. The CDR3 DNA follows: TGTGCCACCAGTGACTGGGAGTACCAAGAGACCCAGTACTTC.